The 32 T cell receptor beta chains below were found in one sample sequenced in a study of blood T cell repertoires in COVID-19. This table comes from immunoSEQ multiplex PCR, and its TCRdb copy is limited to in-frame clones, with some not included. The profile shows 150,000 to 200,000 clones, approximately 86% of them singletons. The specimen sequenced was peripheral blood. These receptors all stem from a woman aged 25 to 39 with active or convalescent COVID-19.

The J gene is TRBJ2-7, the V gene TRBV19; TRBD2 aligns across 8 bases. CDR1 LNHDA and CDR2 SQIVND come from the germline V gene (reference sequence). V lost 5 bases to trimming and J lost 4 bases; unmatched junction nucleotides: 7. This CDR3 is built from 14 residues. CDR3 DNA sequence: TGTGCCAGTAGTCCAGGACTAGCAGAATACGAGCAGTACTTC. Its protein product is CASSPGLAEYEQYF.

The chain recombines TRBV3-1 (or the pseudogene TRBV3-2) with TRBJ1-5; 9 bases match TRBD1. The CDR3 spans 15 residues. CDR1 and CDR2 (germline): LGHDT, YNNKEL (reference sequence). After removal of 4 bases from V and 1 base from J, the junction contained 2 bases not matched to a gene. The CDR3 DNA reads TGTGCCAGCAGCCGAGGGACAGGGAGCAATCAGCCCCAGCATTTT. Amino acids: CASSRGTGSNQPQHF.

This clone was seen just once. This chain joins TRBV28 and TRBJ2-3; a weak D match, TRBD2 (5 bases). CDR1 and CDR2 from the germline V gene are MDHEN and SYDVKM. The CDR3 runs 20 residues. Trimming stripped 1 base from V and 2 bases from J, with 25 bases between. The CDR3, as DNA: TGTGCCAGCAGTTTATTTTACCCCCCAGTGCCAGCGGAGTACACAGATACGCAGTATTTT. It encodes CASSLFYPPVPAEYTDTQYF.

The chain employs TRBV29-1 and TRBJ2-2, with a weak D call TRBD2 (5 bases). The CDR3 extends over 14 amino acids. Germline V CDR1 and CDR2: SQVTM, ANQGSEA. Trimming left V 1 base short and J 5 bases short, with 11 bases between. The CDR3 DNA reads as TGCAGCGTTGAAGCCTCGACGGGGACCGGGGAGCTGTTTTTT. It codes for CSVEASTGTGELFF.

This chain links TRBV4-2 with TRBJ1-2; D unclear. Per the germline V gene, CDR1 is LGHNA and CDR2 is YNFKEQ. V was trimmed by 0 bases and J by 3 bases, leaving 11 bases between them. The CDR3 consists of 15 residues. CDR3 loop: CASSQEEAADYGYTF. The CDR3 nucleotides are TGTGCCAGCAGCCAAGAGGAAGCGGCGGACTATGGCTACACCTTC.

This clone was counted once. J is TRBJ2-5 and V is TRBV2; 8 nucleotides line up with TRBD2. The CDR3 is 14 residues long. Germline lookup yields CDR1 SNHLY and CDR2 FYNNEI. The junction had 4 bases not matched to a gene; V was cut back by 5 bases and J by 2 bases. The chain's CDR3 is CASSLLAEQETQYF. The DNA of the CDR3 is TGTGCCAGCAGTTTACTAGCGGAACAAGAGACCCAGTACTTC.

The V call is TRBV24-1, the J call TRBJ2-5; TRBD2 matches 10 bases. Germline trimming cut 4 bases from V and 5 bases from J; bases unmatched to any gene: 6. CDR1 and CDR2 (germline): KGHDR, SFDVKD. The CDR3 contains 15 residues. The CDR3: CATSDPSGRLETQYF. CDR3 DNA sequence: TGTGCCACCAGTGACCCTAGCGGGAGATTGGAGACCCAGTACTTC.

The chain joins TRBV2 to TRBJ2-2; TRBD1 agrees at 10 bases. With 6 bases clipped from V and 5 bases from J, the junction kept 6 bases outside the gene matches. The CDR3 is 15 residues long. Germline CDR1 and CDR2: SNHLY and FYNNEI. CDR3 sequence reads: CASSDRGRSTGELFF. The DNA for the CDR3 is TGTGCCAGCAGCGACAGGGGGCGTAGTACCGGGGAGCTGTTTTTT.

This chain links TRBV9 with TRBJ1-2, with D unclear. Looked up from germline, CDR1 is SGDLS and CDR2 is YYNGEE. The V and J ends lost 4 bases and 4 bases respectively, with 11 bases between them. The CDR3 covers 13 residues. The CDR3 DNA reads TGTGCCAGCAGCCCCAGTGGACTCTATGGCTACACCTTC. Residues: CASSPSGLYGYTF.

This chain uses TRBV19 with TRBJ1-4; D remains unclear. Germline CDR1 is LNHDA and CDR2 is SQIVND (reference sequence). The CDR3 is made up of 15 amino acids. Trimming removed 3 bases at V and 3 bases at J, with 11 bases between. The CDR3 spells CASSIRNLSNEKLFF. DNA for the CDR3: TGTGCCAGTAGTATCAGGAACCTCTCTAATGAAAAACTGTTTTTT.

On this clone itself: One junction end disagrees with the germline gene, perhaps due to a read error. The V and J genes are TRBV7-7 and TRBJ2-5; TRBD1 matches 8 bases. This CDR3 comprises 13 residues. Germline-derived CDR1 and CDR2 are SSHAT and FNYEAQ (reference sequence). The CDR3 region is CASSLDRAETQYF. The CDR3 nucleotides are TGTGCTAGCAGCTTGGACAGGGCAGAGACCCAGTACTTC.

This rearrangement joins TRBV7-9 to TRBJ2-1, with TRBD1 matching over 7 bases. The CDR3 sequence is 14 residues long. V lost 3 bases, J lost 3 bases, and 2 bases stayed unmatched. The V gene's germline CDR1 is SEHNR and CDR2 FQNEAQ (reference sequence). The CDR3 region has the DNA TGTGCCAGCAGCTTTGCAGGGGGCTACAATGAGCAGTTCTTC. Amino acid sequence: CASSFAGGYNEQFF.

This clone was picked up one time. The rearrangement joins TRBV2 to TRBJ1-2; D might be TRBD1 (5 bases). CDR3 length: 15 amino acids. Germline loops: CDR1 SNHLY, CDR2 FYNNEI. Trimming removed 6 bases at V and 3 bases at J, with 17 bases between. CDR3 in DNA: TGTGCCAGCAGCGAGGTAAAGGGGTCCCACTATGGCTACACCTTC. Its protein is CASSEVKGSHYGYTF.

The chain uses TRBV2 and TRBJ1-5; weak D call: TRBD1 (6 bases). There are 14 residues in the CDR3. CDR1 and CDR2 from the germline V gene are SNHLY and FYNNEI. Trimming stripped 4 bases from V and 4 bases from J, with 11 bases between. In DNA, the CDR3 is TGTGCCAGCAGTGTCAACAGGGCGAATCAGCCCCAGCATTTT. Its protein is CASSVNRANQPQHF.

The rearrangement uses TRBV9 and TRBJ2-7, with D possibly being TRBD1 (8 bases). CDR1 is SGDLS, CDR2 YYNGEE, per germline. V gave up 3 bases and J gave up 3 bases, with 19 bases separating them. CDR3 size: 16 residues. In DNA form, the CDR3 reads TGTGCCAGCAGCGAGGGGATGACAGGGGAGGGCTACGAGCAGTACTTC. This gives the protein CASSEGMTGEGYEQYF.

The rearrangement uses TRBV29-1 and TRBJ2-2; a weak D match, TRBD1 (6 bases). V was trimmed by 1 base and J by 7 bases, leaving 13 bases between them. Germline CDR1 SQVTM, CDR2 ANQGSEA. The CDR3 totals 14 residues. As DNA, the CDR3 is TGCAGCGTTGAAGGGCCAGGGGAAGGCGGGGAGCTGTTTTTT. It codes for CSVEGPGEGGELFF.

The chain carries TRBV28 and TRBJ2-7; a possible D gene is TRBD2 (6 bases). V lost 7 bases and J lost 7, with 14 bases in between. Per the germline V gene, CDR1 is MDHEN and CDR2 is SYDVKM. This CDR3 spans 12 amino acids. The CDR3 DNA reads as TGTGCCAGCAAGGAGCTAGCGCGAGAGCAGTACTTC. Translated, it gives CASKELAREQYF.

CDR3: CASSDSSRSEAFF. CDR3 sequence (DNA): TGTGCCAGCAGTGACTCGAGTCGATCTGAAGCTTTCTTT. The V and J genes are TRBV6-4 and TRBJ1-1; D not resolved. The CDR3 has 13 amino acids. The V and J ends lost 0 bases and 6 bases respectively, with 8 bases between them. Germline assignment: CDR1 MRHNA and CDR2 SNTAGT.

This chain uses TRBV6-5 with TRBJ2-1; D unresolved. V gave up 5 bases and J gave up 5 bases, with 13 bases separating them. Germline V gene sequence: CDR1 MNHEY, CDR2 SVGAGI. The CDR3 totals 14 residues. The CDR3 sequence is CASSISDTNNEQFF. CDR3 sequence (DNA): TGTGCCAGCAGTATCTCCGACACCAACAATGAGCAGTTCTTC.

Regarding this clone: Distinct nucleotide sequences in the sample also encode this CDR3. The chain is built from TRBV5-6 and TRBJ2-7; no reliable D call. The germline gives CDR1 SGHDT, CDR2 YYEEEE. The CDR3 runs 13 residues. Trimming removed 4 bases from V and 0 bases from J, with 8 bases in between. The CDR3 region has the DNA TGTGCCAGCAGCCTGGGTAGCTCCTACGAGCAGTACTTC. Translated, it gives CASSLGSSYEQYF.

The V call is TRBV10-3, the J call TRBJ2-4; possible D gene TRBD1, 5 bases. V dropped 10 bases and J dropped 5 bases, with 15 bases sitting between them. The CDR3 is 13 amino acids. Per germline, CDR1 ENHRY and CDR2 SYGVKD. As DNA, the CDR3 is TGTGCCACCTCCGACAGTGGCGAAAACATTCAGTACTTC. Translating it yields CATSDSGENIQYF.

The chain employs TRBV5-4 and TRBJ2-7, with TRBD2 as a possible D gene (6 bases). Germline-derived CDR1 and CDR2 are SGHNT and YYREEE (reference sequence). There are 15 residues in the CDR3. Trimming cost V 2 bases and J 6 bases, with 18 bases left between them. In DNA form, the CDR3 reads TGTGCCAGCAGCTTACCGGGGACTGATCTACGCGAGCAGTACTTC. This translates into CASSLPGTDLREQYF.

V gene TRBV7-2 combines with J gene TRBJ2-2; D is ambiguous. Between the trimmed V and J ends, which lost 2 bases and 6 bases, there was a span of 7 bases. CDR1 is SGHTA and CDR2 is FQGNSA in the germline V gene. This CDR3 region has 13 residues. CDR3 sequence reads: CASSLSLSGELFF. The CDR3 coding sequence is TGTGCCAGCAGCTTATCTTTATCCGGGGAGCTGTTTTTT.

The chain joins TRBV15 to TRBJ1-3; D gene unclear. The CDR3 sequence is 15 residues long. Germline V gene sequence: CDR1 LNHNV, CDR2 YYDKDF (reference sequence). Trimming cost V 1 base and J 4 bases, with 11 bases left between them. The CDR3 nucleotides read TGTGCCACCAGCAGAGGACGTGGGCCCGGAAACACCATATATTTT. Translation: CATSRGRGPGNTIYF. The full variable domain, in which reference TRBV15 and TRBJ1-3 provide the parts outside the CDR3, is DAMVIQNPRYQVTQFGKPVTLSCSQTLNHNVMYWYQQKSSQAPKLLFHYYDKDFNNEADTPDNFQSRRPNTSFCFLDIRSPGLGDTAMYLCATSRGRGPGNTIYFGEGSWLTVV.

This clone was recorded only once. The chain employs TRBV15 and TRBJ2-3; 13 nucleotides align to TRBD2. Germline CDR1 is LNHNV and CDR2 is YYDKDF (reference sequence). The V and J ends lost 3 bases and 8 bases, in that order; junction bases with no gene match: 5. The CDR3 totals 15 residues. CDR3 region: CATSSTSGGAGTQYF. CDR3 in DNA: TGTGCCACCAGCAGTACTAGCGGGGGGGCCGGTACGCAGTATTTT.

CDR3 sequence reads: CASSQEMSGRNGYTF. DNA of the CDR3: TGCGCCAGCAGCCAAGAAATGTCAGGGCGAAATGGCTACACCTTC. The chain recombines TRBV4-1 with TRBJ1-2; possibly TRBD1 for D (5 bases). In germline, CDR1 is MGHRA, CDR2 YSYEKL. The CDR3 runs 15 residues. V was clipped by 0 bases and J by 6 bases, with 14 bases between them.

With regard to this clone: At one of its ends the junction is not consistent with the germline gene, which may arise from a read error. The chain is built from TRBV7-9 and TRBJ1-6; D is perhaps TRBD1 (6 bases). This CDR3 has 14 amino acids. From germline, CDR1 is SEHNR and CDR2 FQNEAQ (reference sequence). DNA for the CDR3: TGTGCCAGCATCTTAGGGGGGGATAATTCACCCCTCCACTTT. It encodes CASILGGDNSPLHF.

The chain joins TRBV9 to TRBJ1-2, with TRBD1 matching over 10 bases. The CDR3 contains 15 residues. V dropped 5 bases and J dropped 8; count of bases not matched to a gene: 12. In germline, CDR1 is SGDLS, CDR2 YYNGEE. The CDR3 DNA reads as TGTGCCAGCAGACCTTCGGGACAGGGGAATCGCGGCTACACCTTC. Translation gives CASRPSGQGNRGYTF.

The rearrangement links TRBV13 to TRBJ2-1, with 11 bases lining up with TRBD2. CDR3 length equals 15 residues. Germline V CDR1 and CDR2: PRHDT, FYEKMQ (reference sequence). Trimming cost V 3 bases and J 8 bases; bases outside gene matches: 6. In DNA, the CDR3 is TGTGCCAGCAGCTTCTTAGCGGGAGGGCCAGATGAGCAGTTCTTC. It is translated as CASSFLAGGPDEQFF. The full variable domain, with the rest looked up from reference TRBV13 and TRBJ2-1, is AAGVIQSPRHLIKEKRETATLKCYPIPRHDTVYWYQQGPGQDPQFLISFYEKMQSDKGSIPDRFSAQQFSDYHSELNMSSLELGDSALYFCASSFLAGGPDEQFFGPGTRLTVL.

This sequence joins TRBV11-3 and TRBJ1-2; 7 bases match TRBD1. Germline assignment: CDR1 SGHNT and CDR2 YENEEA. This CDR3 contains 13 residues. V lost 5 bases to trimming and J lost 4 bases; unmatched junction nucleotides: 4. CDR3: CASSPRDSYGYTF. CDR3 DNA sequence: TGTGCCAGCAGCCCAAGGGACAGCTATGGCTACACCTTC.

The rearrangement links TRBV5-4 to TRBJ1-6; D gene unclear. Germline assignment: CDR1 SGHNT and CDR2 YYREEE (reference sequence). This CDR3 is built from 13 residues. The germline V and J ends were trimmed by 0 bases and 10 bases, with 8 bases remaining between them. CDR3 DNA sequence: TGTGCCAGCAGCTTGGATTGGAGATCACCCCTCCACTTT. It encodes CASSLDWRSPLHF.

The chain uses TRBV28 and TRBJ1-1; D is unresolved. Trimming left V 6 bases short and J 7 bases short, with 12 bases between. Germline V gene sequence: CDR1 MDHEN, CDR2 SYDVKM. The CDR3 is made up of 12 amino acids. The chain's CDR3 is CASSTDMGEAFF. In DNA, the CDR3 is TGTGCCAGCAGCACAGATATGGGTGAAGCTTTCTTT.